The next 19 T cell receptor beta chains were all read from a single sample in a study of graft-versus-host responses after intestinal transplantation. Using immunoSEQ multiplex PCR, the repertoire was profiled, and TCRdb retains in-frame clones only, with some absent. The data hold about 3,900 clones, with around 43% observed a single time. The authors combined about 200,000 CFSE-labeled responder cells with about 200,000 irradiated, violet-dye-labeled stimulator cells in plates. The starting material was alloreactive CD8+ T cells from a mixed lymphocyte reaction culture, obtained before transplantation. Subset meaning: CFSE-low proliferating T cells sorted from roughly 6-day pre-transplant mixed lymphocyte reaction (GvH or HvG direction). The source is a human patient who was an organ donor for intestinal transplantation.

A few counts support this clone. The genes are TRBV6-6 and TRBJ1-5; weak D call: TRBD1 (5 bases). Germline V gene lookup returns CDR1 MNHNY and CDR2 SVGAGI (reference sequence). V lost 0 bases to trimming and J lost 7 bases, with 13 bases between them. This CDR3 comprises 15 residues. The CDR3 DNA follows: TGTGCCAGCAGTTACTCTTCAGGGTATCCACAGCCCCAGCATTTT. Residues: CASSYSSGYPQPQHF.

J is TRBJ2-3 and V is TRBV6-6, with TRBD1 matching 7 bases. Germline CDR1 reads MNHNY; CDR2 reads SVGAGI (reference sequence). The CDR3 consists of 13 residues. The J segment lost 9 bases and the V segment lost 4 bases, leaving 7 bases of the junction unmatched. The CDR3 region has the DNA TGTGCCAGCAGTTCCCGGACAGGTCCAACGCAGTATTTT. Protein sequence: CASSSRTGPTQYF.

In its sample, this clone was seen a few times. V usage is TRBV28 and J usage is TRBJ1-1, with D possibly TRBD1 on 5 matching bases. The CDR3 totals 18 residues. The germline CDR1 and CDR2 sequences are MDHEN and SYDVKM. Trimming pared 3 bases from V and 0 bases from J, leaving 20 bases between. The CDR3 DNA sequence: TGTGCCAGCAGTTTTTCCTTTGGAGGGCAGGGCTTGAACACTGAAGCTTTCTTT. Translated: CASSFSFGGQGLNTEAFF.

A few counts support this clone. The chain couples TRBV1 to TRBJ2-2; the table's D gene call, TRBD2, was not cross checked with the DNA. TRBV1 is described as a pseudogene. CDR3 length equals 15 residues. CDR3 sequence: CTSSPPSVHTGELFF. CDR3 nucleotide sequence: TGCACCAGCAGCCCTCCTAGCGTTCACACCGGGGAGCTGTTTTTT.

This chain uses TRBV11-3 with TRBJ1-4; 11 nucleotides match TRBD1. V lost 5 bases, J lost 8 bases, and 4 bases stayed unmatched. CDR3 length: 14 residues. The germline gives CDR1 SGHNT, CDR2 YENEEA. The CDR3 region is CASSPGQGEEKLFF. The CDR3, as DNA: TGTGCCAGCAGCCCGGGACAGGGGGAGGAAAAACTGTTTTTT.

As for this clone: Other DNA sequences within the sample encode an identical CDR3. This rearrangement joins TRBV5-4 to TRBJ2-1, with TRBD2 matching 7 bases. Germline lookup yields CDR1 SGHNT and CDR2 YYREEE (reference sequence). Trimming removed 1 base from V and 2 bases from J; junction bases left unmatched: 6. The CDR3 consists of 16 residues. The CDR3, as DNA: TGTGCCAGCAGCTTGTGGCCTAGCGGTACCTACAATGAGCAGTTCTTC. Protein product: CASSLWPSGTYNEQFF.

This clone was observed a few times. The chain carries TRBV4-3 and TRBJ1-2; TRBD1 agrees at 8 bases. With V trimmed by 1 base and J by 4 bases, 5 bases remained unmatched. Germline values: CDR1 LGHNA, CDR2 YSLEER. The CDR3 loop spans 15 amino acids. The CDR3 DNA sequence: TGCGCCAGCAGCCAAGGTCCAGGGGGCGGCTATGGCTACACCTTC. Amino acid sequence: CASSQGPGGGYGYTF.

V is TRBV12-1 and J is TRBJ2-2; the table names TRBD2, a call not compared with the DNA. TRBV12-1 is designated a pseudogene. This CDR3 has 15 residues. CDR3 in amino acids: CASSLAGRNTGELFF. The CDR3 DNA is TGTGCCAGCAGTCTAGCGGGGCGGAACACCGGGGAGCTGTTTTTT.

The chain's CDR3 is CASSPNHLFDRPYGYTF. CDR3 nucleotide sequence: TGTGCCAGCTCGCCCAACCACTTATTCGACAGGCCCTATGGCTACACCTTC. The rearrangement joins TRBV18 to TRBJ1-2, with a tentative D call TRBD1 (6 bases). With 6 bases removed from V and 4 bases from J, the gap between germline ends came to 24 bases. The CDR3 contains 17 residues. CDR1 is KGHSH, CDR2 LQKENI, per germline.

The chain employs TRBV27 and TRBJ2-7, with a possible D match to TRBD2 (6 bases). The CDR3 contains 14 residues. V lost 6 bases, J lost 5 bases, and 17 bases lay in between. CDR1 and CDR2 from the germline V gene are MNHEY and SMNVEV (reference sequence). CDR3 sequence reads: CASRSLGGADEQYF. CDR3 nucleotide sequence: TGTGCCAGCAGGTCGTTAGGAGGGGCGGACGAGCAGTACTTC.

The chain links TRBV6-1 to TRBJ1-4, with a tentative D call TRBD1 (5 bases). The CDR3 extends over 16 amino acids. CDR1 is MNHNS, CDR2 SASEGT, per germline. The V end was cut by 4 bases, the J end by 7 bases, with 19 bases between. CDR3 in amino acids: CASSVNSTPGGEKLFF. The CDR3 DNA follows: TGTGCCAGCAGTGTCAACTCCACTCCCGGGGGTGAAAAACTGTTTTTT.

The V gene is TRBV30, the J gene TRBJ2-1; 8 nucleotides line up with TRBD2. Germline CDR1 is GTSNPN and CDR2 is SVGIG (reference sequence). The CDR3 loop spans 15 amino acids. The junction had 11 bases not matched to a gene; V was cut back by 2 bases and J by 8 bases. The CDR3 here is CAWSSVGLVLDEQFF. CDR3 in DNA: TGTGCCTGGAGTTCAGTGGGACTAGTTCTCGATGAGCAGTTCTTC.

This clone was detected only a few times. The rearrangement joins TRBV30 to TRBJ1-1; TRBD1 might be the D (5 bases). Trimming removed 4 bases at V and 5 bases at J, with 17 bases between. The CDR3 is made up of 14 amino acids. CDR1 and CDR2 from the germline V gene are GTSNPN and SVGIG (reference sequence). CDR3 amino acids: CAWKAGSRGTEAFF. CDR3 DNA sequence: TGTGCCTGGAAGGCCGGGTCCCGGGGGACTGAAGCTTTCTTT. Full variable domain (remainder filled in from reference TRBV30 and TRBJ1-1): SQTIHQWPATLVQPVGSPLSLECTVEGTSNPNLYWYRQAAGRGLQLLFYSVGIGQISSEVPQNLSASRPQDRQFILSSKKLLLSDSGFYLCAWKAGSRGTEAFFGQGTRLTVV.

By its share, this clone is medium-sized. The V call is TRBV9, the J call TRBJ2-1, with a possible D match to TRBD1 (6 bases). Looked up from germline, CDR1 is SGDLS and CDR2 is YYNGEE. Trimming pared 0 bases from V and 10 bases from J, leaving 14 bases between. The CDR3 runs 14 residues. The CDR3 nucleotides are TGTGCCAGCAGCGTAGGGGCCCAGGGGTACGAGCAGTTCTTC. It specifies CASSVGAQGYEQFF.

The chain couples TRBV7-9 to TRBJ2-7, with 11 bases fitting TRBD2. Trimming took 2 bases from V and 4 from J; bases not matched to a gene: 7. CDR1 and CDR2 (germline): SEHNR, FQNEAQ (reference sequence). The CDR3 runs to 16 residues. As DNA, the CDR3 is TGTGCCAGCAGCTTAACAATAGCGGGAGGGGAGTACGAGCAGTACTTC. This encodes CASSLTIAGGEYEQYF.

V and J are TRBV30 and TRBJ2-7; 7 bases map to TRBD1. V dropped 3 bases and J dropped 2; count of bases not matched to a gene: 4. This CDR3 has 13 amino acids. Germline CDR1 reads GTSNPN; CDR2 reads SVGIG (reference sequence). The CDR3 here is CAWSIRGPYEQYF. The CDR3 DNA reads as TGTGCCTGGAGCATAAGGGGGCCCTACGAGCAGTACTTC.

The chain couples TRBV6-5 to TRBJ2-7, with D perhaps matching TRBD1 (6 bases). The V gene's germline CDR1 is MNHEY and CDR2 SVGAGI. CDR3 length equals 12 residues. With 7 bases removed from V and 2 bases from J, the gap between germline ends came to 9 bases. The CDR3 DNA reads as TGTGCCAGCATGGACAGCCCCTACGAGCAGTACTTC. This translates into CASMDSPYEQYF.

This clone is medium-sized (0.01 to 0.1%) by share. The chain combines TRBV28 with TRBJ2-7; D remains unclear. The CDR3 has 15 amino acids. Looked up from germline, CDR1 is MDHEN and CDR2 is SYDVKM. Trimming pared 7 bases from V and 0 bases from J, leaving 16 bases between. The CDR3 region has the DNA TGTGCCAGCACCCACCCTGCGGCTAGCTCCTACGAGCAGTACTTC. It translates to CASTHPAASSYEQYF.

This clone was detected a few times. V and J are TRBV4-1 and TRBJ2-1; D uncertain. CDR3 size: 14 residues. V was cut by 1 base and J by 8 bases, with 12 bases left in between. Per germline, CDR1 MGHRA and CDR2 YSYEKL. The CDR3 region has the DNA TGCGCCAGCAGCCAAGTCTTCCAGTACCATGAGCAGTTCTTC. Translated: CASSQVFQYHEQFF.